This TCR beta chain was sequenced in a study of CD8 T cells in Susac syndrome. CD8+ and CD4+ T cells from blood underwent TCR beta sequencing, which was carried out in a high-throughput format. Stable or active relapsing-remitting multiple sclerosis, untreated and meeting revised McDonald criteria, defined the controls. V lost 10 bases and J lost 2, with 17 bases in between. The CDR3 sequence is 14 residues long. Germline assignment: CDR1 SGHNT and CDR2 YYREEE (reference sequence). With random hexamers, reverse transcription was performed on roughly 0.45 to 1 ug of RNA. Coverage of TCR beta CDR3 amplification by immunoSEQ multiplex PCR extended to 54 Vbeta and 13 Jbeta. Each CDR3 protein gets one entry after TCRdb re-called the immunoSEQ multiplex PCR reads with MiXCR. The sample contains some 130,000 distinct CDR3 sequences, approximately 94% of which appear only once.

This clonotype was sampled from a human donor with multiple sclerosis. The J gene is TRBJ2-3, the V gene TRBV5-4; D uncertain. Sequencing was performed on CD4+ T cells from PBMCs. The CDR3 DNA reads TGTGCCTTCAGCGAGGAACACCCCACAGATACGCAGTATTTT. Amino acids: CAFSEEHPTDTQYF. Combining the CDR3 with reference TRBV5-4 and TRBJ2-3 gives the whole variable domain ETGVTQSPTHLIKTRGQQVTLRCSSQSGHNTVSWYQQALGQGPQFIFQYYREEENGRGNFPPRFSGLQFPNYSSELNVNALELDDSALYLCAFSEEHPTDTQYFGPGTRLTVL.